What follows are 10 T cell receptor beta chains derived from one specimen sequenced in a study of T-cell reconstitution after alpha-beta-depleted transplantation in children. Unique molecular identifiers were built into the TCRbeta library. One entry per CDR3 protein, called by TCRdb with MiXCR from the PCR reads. The sample holds 700,000 to 950,000 distinct CDR3 sequences, approximately 15% seen once. The specimen was PBMCs, mostly from graft donor cells, collected 360 days after TCRalphabeta/CD19-depleted stem cell transplant. Receptors originate from a male patient younger than 18 who had a stem cell transplant for acute lymphoblastic leukemia, so the T cells may come from the graft donor.

This clonotype was recorded at least ten times. This rearrangement joins TRBV6-5 to TRBJ1-1, with 7 bases identical to TRBD1. With V trimmed by 7 bases and J by 4 bases, 9 bases remained unmatched. The germline V gene encodes CDR1 MNHEY and CDR2 SVGAGI. The CDR3 covers 14 residues. This CDR3 is CASNNGQGGTEAFF. CDR3 DNA: TGTGCCAGCAACAACGGTCAGGGGGGCACTGAAGCTTTCTTT.

On this clonotype: A junction end diverges from the germline sequence, so it may reflect a read error. V usage is TRBV5-1 and J usage is TRBJ2-3; D not resolved. The V gene's germline CDR1 is SGHRS and CDR2 YFSETQ. This CDR3 is built from 12 residues. The chain's CDR3 is CASSYTSDTQYF. CDR3 coding DNA: TGCGCCAGTAGCTACACCTCAGATACGCAGTATTTT. The whole variable domain, filled in from reference TRBV5-1 and TRBJ2-3, reads KAGVTQTPRYLIKTRGQQVTLSCSPISGHRSVSWYQQTPGQGLQFLFEYFSETQRNKGNFPGRFSGRQFSNSRSEMNVSTLELGDSALYLCASSYTSDTQYFGPGTRLTVL.

This clonotype was seen more than once but under ten times. The chain links TRBV18 to TRBJ1-5; 7 bases fit TRBD1. Looked up from germline, CDR1 is KGHSH and CDR2 is LQKENI. Trimming at V came to 4 bases and at J to 0 bases, leaving 0 bases not matched to a gene. The CDR3 length is 14 residues. As DNA, the CDR3 is TGTGCCAGCTCACAGGGGGCTAGCAATCAGCCCCAGCATTTT. As protein: CASSQGASNQPQHF.

A note on this clonotype: A clone one base away is much larger, so this may be a read error. The V call is TRBV20-1, the J call TRBJ2-3; 13 bases agree with TRBD2. The CDR3 is 17 amino acids. CDR1 is DFQATT, CDR2 SNEGSKA, per germline (reference sequence). The CDR3 loop reads CSARAWTSGSHADAQYF. Written as DNA, the CDR3 is TGCAGTGCTAGAGCGTGGACTAGCGGGAGTCACGCAGATGCGCAGTATTTT.

This clonotype was counted between two and nine times. CDR3 loop: CASSFWGSKNIQYF. CDR3 bases: TGTGCCAGCAGTTTTTGGGGGTCCAAAAACATTCAGTACTTC. The V call is TRBV12-3 or TRBV12-4, the J call TRBJ2-4, with D perhaps being TRBD1 or TRBD2 (5 bases each). V lost 3 bases to trimming and J lost 2 bases, with 8 bases between them. This CDR3 has 14 amino acids.

This clonotype was seen a handful of times. The chain couples TRBV25-1 to TRBJ2-7; D could derive from TRBD1 or TRBD2 (5 bases each). V gave up 6 bases and J gave up 5 bases, with 14 bases separating them. There are 13 residues in the CDR3. Per germline, CDR1 MGHDK and CDR2 SYGVNS. CDR3 in DNA: TGTGCCAGCAGGCGAGGGGCGAGGAACGAGCAGTACTTC. Translation gives CASRRGARNEQYF.

The rearrangement links TRBV18 to TRBJ2-7, with D tentatively TRBD2 (6 bases). Germline values: CDR1 KGHSH, CDR2 LQKENI. This CDR3 has 14 amino acids. With 4 bases removed from V and 6 bases from J, the gap between germline ends came to 16 bases. The CDR3 DNA follows: TGTGCCAGCTCACTACGGACTATGGGCTTCGAGCAGTACTTC. Translating it yields CASSLRTMGFEQYF.

This clonotype was seen ten or more times. This sequence joins TRBV29-1 and TRBJ2-5; 7 positions match TRBD2. V shed 1 base and J 5 bases; nucleotides not matched to a gene: 7. CDR3 length equals 14 residues. Per germline, CDR1 SQVTM and CDR2 ANQGSEA. The CDR3 is CSVEVPGREETQYF. CDR3 sequence (DNA): TGCAGCGTTGAAGTTCCAGGGCGGGAGGAGACCCAGTACTTC.

This clonotype was seen at least ten times. The V gene is TRBV5-1, the J gene TRBJ1-1; tentatively, D is TRBD1 (6 bases). Deletions cut 0 bases from V and 1 base from J, with 10 bases between. Germline CDR1 and CDR2: SGHRS and YFSETQ. The CDR3 length is 15 residues. The chain's CDR3 is CASSLDRAPNTEAFF. The CDR3 DNA sequence: TGCGCCAGCAGCTTGGACAGGGCCCCGAACACTGAAGCTTTCTTT.

This clonotype was observed once. Since the CDR3 does not end with the conserved phenylalanine or tryptophan, this likely comes from a read error. V and J are TRBV5-1 and TRBJ2-1; TRBD1 might be the D (5 bases). The CDR3 is 14 amino acids. In germline, CDR1 is SGHRS, CDR2 YFSETQ. CDR3 loop: CASSLTGRDNEQFI. DNA for the CDR3: TGTGCCAGCAGCTTGACTGGCAGGGACAATGAGCAGTTCATC.